These T cell receptor beta chains were read from a single sample in a study of cytomegalovirus exposure and HLA in healthy donors. The assay was immunoSEQ multiplex PCR, and TCRdb's table has in-frame clones only and misses some. The sample consists of 99,000 or so clones, over 65% of them appearing once. What was sequenced was PBMCs. The receptors were sampled from a man between 60 and 75 years old in good health and CMV-seropositive. CDR3s include the opening cysteine and the closing phenylalanine or tryptophan. The D gene is left open where the match is weak. Not every row has a clone size; where given, it reads once, few, many or a size class.

CDR3nt: TGCGCCAGCAGCTACGGGACAGGGGGATCCGATACGCAGTATTTT
CDR3aa: CASSYGTGGSDTQYF
v_gene: TRBV5-1
j_gene: TRBJ2-3
len: 15
d_gene: TRBD1
abundance: .

CDR3nt: TGTGCCAGCAGAACCGGGACAGGTTATGGCTACACCTTC
CDR3aa: CASRTGTGYGYTF
v_gene: TRBV28
j_gene: TRBJ1-2
len: 13
d_gene: TRBD1
abundance: .

CDR3nt: TGTGCCAGCAGCTCTTCAGCTAACTATGGCTACACCTTC
CDR3aa: CASSSSANYGYTF
v_gene: TRBV7-8
j_gene: TRBJ1-2
len: 13
d_gene: .
abundance: .

CDR3nt: TGTGCCAGCAGCTTAAGGAGGGGCTGGGCCGGGGAGCTGTTTTTT
CDR3aa: CASSLRRGWAGELFF
v_gene: TRBV7-8
j_gene: TRBJ2-2
len: 15
d_gene: .
abundance: .

CDR3nt: TGCGCCAGCAGCTTGGTTCCGCAGGCCGCGGGCTACACCTTC
CDR3aa: CASSLVPQAAGYTF
v_gene: TRBV5-1
j_gene: TRBJ1-2
len: 14
d_gene: .
abundance: .

CDR3nt: TGTGCCAGCAGTGAGTCAGGGGTGCATGAAAAACTGTTTTTT
CDR3aa: CASSESGVHEKLFF
v_gene: TRBV25-1
j_gene: TRBJ1-4
len: 14
d_gene: .
abundance: .

CDR3nt: TGTGCCAGCAGGAACAGAAACAATGAGCAGTTCTTC
CDR3aa: CASRNRNNEQFF
v_gene: TRBV6-5
j_gene: TRBJ2-1
len: 12
d_gene: .
abundance: .

CDR3nt: TGTGCCAGCAGCTTCCCGGGGCAGGAGGGAAATTCACCCCTCCACTTT
CDR3aa: CASSFPGQEGNSPLHF
v_gene: TRBV7-9
j_gene: TRBJ1-6
len: 16
d_gene: .
abundance: .

CDR3nt: TGTGCCAGCAGTCCCTTGGTGAAGGGGGTCGAGACCCAGTACTTC
CDR3aa: CASSPLVKGVETQYF
v_gene: TRBV2
j_gene: TRBJ2-5
len: 15
d_gene: .
abundance: .

CDR3nt: TGTGCCAGCAGGACCGTGGAGGGGTCCTACGAGCAGTACTTC
CDR3aa: CASRTVEGSYEQYF
v_gene: TRBV6-6
j_gene: TRBJ2-7
len: 14
d_gene: .
abundance: .

CDR3nt: TGTGCCAGCAGCCCCGGAGGCAGCTACGAGCAGTACTTC
CDR3aa: CASSPGGSYEQYF
v_gene: TRBV5-4
j_gene: TRBJ2-7
len: 13
d_gene: .
abundance: .

CDR3nt: TGTGCCAGCAGCTTCGGGCAGGGGGCCGGCTACACCTTC
CDR3aa: CASSFGQGAGYTF
v_gene: TRBV7-2
j_gene: TRBJ1-2
len: 13
d_gene: TRBD1
abundance: .

CDR3nt: TGTGCCAGCAGTTTATTGTTAGCGGGGGGCCCCTACGAGCAGTACTTC
CDR3aa: CASSLLLAGGPYEQYF
v_gene: TRBV27
j_gene: TRBJ2-7
len: 16
d_gene: TRBD2
abundance: .

CDR3nt: TGTGCCTGGACCGGACAGGATCGAAGCGGCTACACCTTC
CDR3aa: CAWTGQDRSGYTF
v_gene: TRBV30
j_gene: TRBJ1-2
len: 13
d_gene: TRBD1
abundance: once

CDR3nt: TGTGCCAGCAGCCGCCGGATAGCGGGGGTCGGGGAGACCCAGTACTTC
CDR3aa: CASSRRIAGVGETQYF
v_gene: TRBV27
j_gene: TRBJ2-5
len: 16
d_gene: TRBD2
abundance: .

CDR3nt: TGTGCCAGCAACCTGAAGAGGGCGCCGAGCTCCTACGAGCAGTACTTC
CDR3aa: CASNLKRAPSSYEQYF
v_gene: TRBV5-6
j_gene: TRBJ2-7
len: 16
d_gene: .
abundance: .

CDR3nt: TGTGCCAGCAGCTTGGAAGTGGGCCGAGGAGGAGAGACCCAGTACTTC
CDR3aa: CASSLEVGRGGETQYF
v_gene: TRBV5-4
j_gene: TRBJ2-5
len: 16
d_gene: .
abundance: .

CDR3nt: TGTGCCAGCAGCCAGACCGACAGCCGGAGCACAGATACGCAGTATTTT
CDR3aa: CASSQTDSRSTDTQYF
v_gene: TRBV4-2
j_gene: TRBJ2-3
len: 16
d_gene: .
abundance: once

CDR3nt: TGTGCCAGCAGCGTAGGACAACAAGAGACCCAGTACTTC
CDR3aa: CASSVGQQETQYF
v_gene: TRBV9
j_gene: TRBJ2-5
len: 13
d_gene: .
abundance: .

CDR3nt: TGTGCCAGCAGCTTAGCCTCAGGGACAGGGGGGACAGATACGCAGTATTTT
CDR3aa: CASSLASGTGGTDTQYF
v_gene: TRBV11-2
j_gene: TRBJ2-3
len: 17
d_gene: TRBD1
abundance: .

CDR3nt: TGTGCCAGCTGCCTCGAACCAGGGTGGTTTGGCTACACCTTC
CDR3aa: CASCLEPGWFGYTF
v_gene: TRBV6-6
j_gene: TRBJ1-2
len: 14
d_gene: .
abundance: few

CDR3nt: TGCGCCAGCAGTGACCCGAATGCACTTGAAGCTTTCTTT
CDR3aa: CASSDPNALEAFF
v_gene: TRBV10-1
j_gene: TRBJ1-1
len: 13
d_gene: .
abundance: .

CDR3nt: TGTGCCAGTAGTTGGACAGAGACTAGCACAGATACGCAGTATTTT
CDR3aa: CASSWTETSTDTQYF
v_gene: TRBV19
j_gene: TRBJ2-3
len: 15
d_gene: .
abundance: .

CDR3nt: TGTGCCACCTACGGACAGGGCTTTACAGATACGCAGTATTTT
CDR3aa: CATYGQGFTDTQYF
v_gene: TRBV6-1
j_gene: TRBJ2-3
len: 14
d_gene: TRBD1
abundance: .

CDR3nt: TGTGCCAGCAGTTTAGCAGGGGAGGGCTATGGCTACACCTTC
CDR3aa: CASSLAGEGYGYTF
v_gene: TRBV27
j_gene: TRBJ1-2
len: 14
d_gene: .
abundance: once

CDR3nt: TGTGCCACCAGCAGGGGACAGGGAGGGTACGAGCAGTACTTC
CDR3aa: CATSRGQGGYEQYF
v_gene: TRBV15
j_gene: TRBJ2-7
len: 14
d_gene: TRBD1
abundance: .

CDR3nt: TGCGCCAGCAGATTTAGCGGGGGCAACACCGGGGAGCTGTTTTTT
CDR3aa: CASRFSGGNTGELFF
v_gene: TRBV5-1
j_gene: TRBJ2-2
len: 15
d_gene: TRBD2
abundance: few

CDR3nt: TGTGCCAGCAGTTCGACAGGGATCTACGAGCAGTACTTC
CDR3aa: CASSSTGIYEQYF
v_gene: TRBV7-2
j_gene: TRBJ2-7
len: 13
d_gene: TRBD1
abundance: .

CDR3nt: TGCGCCAGCAGCTTGGTCGGGGAGTACACAGATACGCAGTATTTT
CDR3aa: CASSLVGEYTDTQYF
v_gene: TRBV5-1
j_gene: TRBJ2-3
len: 15
d_gene: .
abundance: .

CDR3nt: TGCGCCAGCAGCCAAGTATCCACAGGTATCTACGAGCAGTACTTC
CDR3aa: CASSQVSTGIYEQYF
v_gene: TRBV4-1
j_gene: TRBJ2-7
len: 15
d_gene: .
abundance: .

CDR3nt: TGTGCCATCAGTGGGGGACCCCCCGGGGGTGAAAAACTGTTTTTT
CDR3aa: CAISGGPPGGEKLFF
v_gene: TRBV10-3
j_gene: TRBJ1-4
len: 15
d_gene: .
abundance: few

CDR3nt: TGTGCCAGCATGGAACAGAGGAACACTGAAGCTTTCTTT
CDR3aa: CASMEQRNTEAFF
v_gene: TRBV6-1
j_gene: TRBJ1-1
len: 13
d_gene: .
abundance: .

CDR3nt: TGTGCCAGTAGTATCGGACAGGGGGCAAGGTACAATGAGCAGTTCTTC
CDR3aa: CASSIGQGARYNEQFF
v_gene: TRBV19
j_gene: TRBJ2-1
len: 16
d_gene: TRBD1
abundance: few

CDR3nt: TGTGCCAGCAGCCCCGGGGGGGCCCACTATGGCTACACCTTC
CDR3aa: CASSPGGAHYGYTF
v_gene: TRBV27
j_gene: TRBJ1-2
len: 14
d_gene: .
abundance: once

CDR3nt: TGTGCCAGTAGTATTTCCGCTAGCGGGGGTGTGTTGGAGACCCAGTACTTC
CDR3aa: CASSISASGGVLETQYF
v_gene: TRBV19
j_gene: TRBJ2-5
len: 17
d_gene: TRBD2
abundance: .

CDR3nt: TGTGCCAGCAGTTTAAAATCAGAGGCTGGAAACACCATATATTTT
CDR3aa: CASSLKSEAGNTIYF
v_gene: TRBV6-6
j_gene: TRBJ1-3
len: 15
d_gene: .
abundance: .

CDR3nt: TGCGCCAGCAGCCAAGAAACAGGGGCCACGAGCTCCTACAATGAGCAGTTCTTC
CDR3aa: CASSQETGATSSYNEQFF
v_gene: TRBV4-3
j_gene: TRBJ2-1
len: 18
d_gene: TRBD1
abundance: .

CDR3nt: TGTGCCAGCAGTTTGGGCACAGGGGGGCCCTATGGCTACACCTTC
CDR3aa: CASSLGTGGPYGYTF
v_gene: TRBV6-5
j_gene: TRBJ1-2
len: 15
d_gene: TRBD1
abundance: few

CDR3nt: TGTGCCAGCAGCTTAGACATCTTACCAGCCTACGAGCAGTACTTC
CDR3aa: CASSLDILPAYEQYF
v_gene: TRBV7-9
j_gene: TRBJ2-7
len: 15
d_gene: .
abundance: .

CDR3nt: TGTGCCAGCAGACAGACAGGGGCCCTGGGCTACGAGCAGTACTTC
CDR3aa: CASRQTGALGYEQYF
v_gene: TRBV6-5
j_gene: TRBJ2-7
len: 15
d_gene: TRBD1
abundance: few

CDR3nt: TGTGCCAGCAGCTTTGGACTAGCGGGGGGTTATCCTTACGAGCAGTACTTC
CDR3aa: CASSFGLAGGYPYEQYF
v_gene: TRBV7-9
j_gene: TRBJ2-7
len: 17
d_gene: TRBD2
abundance: .

CDR3nt: TGTGCTAGTGGTTTGGTACTCCAAGAGACCCAGTACTTC
CDR3aa: CASGLVLQETQYF
v_gene: TRBV12-5
j_gene: TRBJ2-5
len: 13
d_gene: .
abundance: .

CDR3nt: TGTGCCAGCAGCTACAGACAGGGCGGCTCTGGAAACACCATATATTTT
CDR3aa: CASSYRQGGSGNTIYF
v_gene: TRBV5-8
j_gene: TRBJ1-3
len: 16
d_gene: TRBD1
abundance: .

CDR3nt: TGTGCCAGTAGTACCCCTAGAGCGGGGGGCAAAAACATTCAGTACTTC
CDR3aa: CASSTPRAGGKNIQYF
v_gene: TRBV19
j_gene: TRBJ2-4
len: 16
d_gene: TRBD2
abundance: .

CDR3nt: TGTGCCAGCAGCCTACAGGGTGCTGGAAACACCATATATTTT
CDR3aa: CASSLQGAGNTIYF
v_gene: TRBV7-9
j_gene: TRBJ1-3
len: 14
d_gene: .
abundance: .

CDR3nt: TGTGCCAGCAGCCCCGGGACAGGGTATCGGGCTGAGCAGTTCTTC
CDR3aa: CASSPGTGYRAEQFF
v_gene: TRBV7-9
j_gene: TRBJ2-1
len: 15
d_gene: TRBD1
abundance: .

CDR3nt: TGTGCCAGCTCAACCAGCAGGGGCGATCAGCCCCAGCATTTT
CDR3aa: CASSTSRGDQPQHF
v_gene: TRBV18
j_gene: TRBJ1-5
len: 14
d_gene: .
abundance: .

CDR3nt: TGTGCCTCCCACACAGGCTACGAGCAGTACTTC
CDR3aa: CASHTGYEQYF
v_gene: TRBV25-1
j_gene: TRBJ2-7
len: 11
d_gene: .
abundance: .